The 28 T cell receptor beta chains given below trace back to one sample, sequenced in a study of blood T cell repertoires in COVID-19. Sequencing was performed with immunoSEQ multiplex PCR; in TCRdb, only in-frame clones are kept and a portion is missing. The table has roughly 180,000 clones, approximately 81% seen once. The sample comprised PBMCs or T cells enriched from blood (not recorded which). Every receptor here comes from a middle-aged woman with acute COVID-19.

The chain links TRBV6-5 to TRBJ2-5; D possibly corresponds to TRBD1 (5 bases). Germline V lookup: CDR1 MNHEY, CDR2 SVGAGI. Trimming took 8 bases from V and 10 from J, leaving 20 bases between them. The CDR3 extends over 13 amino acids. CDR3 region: CASSPGRAGIQYF. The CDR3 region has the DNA TGTGCCAGCTCCCCCGGCAGGGCCGGTATCCAGTACTTC.

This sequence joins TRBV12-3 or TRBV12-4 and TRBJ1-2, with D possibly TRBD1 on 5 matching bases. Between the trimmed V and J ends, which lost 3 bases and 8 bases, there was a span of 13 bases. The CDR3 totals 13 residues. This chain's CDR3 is CASSFVRVRGYTF. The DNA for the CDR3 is TGTGCCAGCAGTTTTGTCAGGGTTAGGGGCTACACCTTC.

CDR3: CASSDASGGGADTQYF. The CDR3 DNA is TGTGCCAGCAGTGATGCTAGCGGGGGGGGCGCAGATACGCAGTATTTT. This chain links TRBV25-1 with TRBJ2-3; TRBD2 matches 12 bases. The CDR3 totals 16 residues. V dropped 3 bases and J dropped 4; count of bases not matched to a gene: 5. The V gene's germline CDR1 is MGHDK and CDR2 SYGVNS.

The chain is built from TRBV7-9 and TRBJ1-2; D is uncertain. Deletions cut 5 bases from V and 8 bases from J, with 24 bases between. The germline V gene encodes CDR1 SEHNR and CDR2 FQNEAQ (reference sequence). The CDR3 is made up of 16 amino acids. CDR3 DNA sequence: TGTGCCAGCAGCCCCGTCGGGGAGGGAGGTTTCCAGGGCTACACCTTC. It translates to CASSPVGEGGFQGYTF.

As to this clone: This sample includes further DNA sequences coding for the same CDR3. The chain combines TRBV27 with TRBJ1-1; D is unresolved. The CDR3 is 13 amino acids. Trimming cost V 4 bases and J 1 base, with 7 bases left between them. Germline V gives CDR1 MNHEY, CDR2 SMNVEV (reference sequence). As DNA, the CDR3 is TGTGCCAGCAGTTCCCGACAGAACACTGAAGCTTTCTTT. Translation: CASSSRQNTEAFF.

The CDR3 sequence: CASSLEGATGYGYTF. Written as DNA, the CDR3 is TGCGCCAGCAGCTTGGAGGGGGCGACTGGCTATGGCTACACCTTC. The chain carries TRBV5-1 and TRBJ1-2; 7 bases are a match to TRBD1. Germline V lookup: CDR1 SGHRS, CDR2 YFSETQ. CDR3 size: 15 residues. The V segment lost 0 bases and the J segment 4 bases; nucleotides outside the gene matches: 6.

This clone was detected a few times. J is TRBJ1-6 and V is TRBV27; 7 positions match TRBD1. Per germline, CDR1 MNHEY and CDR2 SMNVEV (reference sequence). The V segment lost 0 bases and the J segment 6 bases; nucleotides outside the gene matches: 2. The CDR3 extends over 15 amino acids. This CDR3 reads CASSLSTGLNSPLHF. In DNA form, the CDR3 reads TGTGCCAGCAGTTTATCGACAGGGCTTAATTCACCCCTCCACTTT.

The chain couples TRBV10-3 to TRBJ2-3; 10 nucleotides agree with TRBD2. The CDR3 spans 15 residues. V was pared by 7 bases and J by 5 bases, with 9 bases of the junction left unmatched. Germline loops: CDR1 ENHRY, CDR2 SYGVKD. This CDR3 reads CAITSTAGGRDTQYF. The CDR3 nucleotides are TGTGCCATCACCTCGACAGCGGGAGGGCGAGATACGCAGTATTTT.

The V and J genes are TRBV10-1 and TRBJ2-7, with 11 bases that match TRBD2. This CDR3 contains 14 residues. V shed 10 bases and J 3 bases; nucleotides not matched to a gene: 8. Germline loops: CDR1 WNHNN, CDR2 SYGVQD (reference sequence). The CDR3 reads CATGTSGDVYEQYV. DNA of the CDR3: TGCGCCACTGGGACTAGCGGAGATGTCTACGAGCAGTACGTC.

The CDR3 is CASSRLQGNYGYTF. The DNA for the CDR3 is TGTGCCAGTAGTCGATTACAGGGGAACTATGGCTACACCTTC. This rearrangement joins TRBV19 to TRBJ1-2, with TRBD1 matching over 7 bases. Germline V CDR1 and CDR2: LNHDA, SQIVND (reference sequence). V was pared by 5 bases and J by 2 bases, with 5 bases of the junction left unmatched. CDR3 length: 14 residues.

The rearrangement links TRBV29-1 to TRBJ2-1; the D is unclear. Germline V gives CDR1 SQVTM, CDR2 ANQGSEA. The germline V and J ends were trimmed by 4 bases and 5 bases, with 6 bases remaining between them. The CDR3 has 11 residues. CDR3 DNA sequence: TGCAGCGTTGTCCCGGACAATGAGCAGTTCTTC. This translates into CSVVPDNEQFF.

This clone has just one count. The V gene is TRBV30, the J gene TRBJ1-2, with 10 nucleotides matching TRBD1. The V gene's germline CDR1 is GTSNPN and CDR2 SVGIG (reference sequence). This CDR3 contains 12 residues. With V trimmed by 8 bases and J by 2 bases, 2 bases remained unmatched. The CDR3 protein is CAGGQGNYGYTF. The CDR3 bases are TGTGCCGGGGGACAGGGGAACTATGGCTACACCTTC.

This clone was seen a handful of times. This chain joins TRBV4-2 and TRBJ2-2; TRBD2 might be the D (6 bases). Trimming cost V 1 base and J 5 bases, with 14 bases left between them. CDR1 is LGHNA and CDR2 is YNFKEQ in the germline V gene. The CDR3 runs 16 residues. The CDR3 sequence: CASSQVVGGYTGELFF. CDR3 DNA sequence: TGTGCCAGCAGCCAAGTCGTCGGGGGTTATACCGGGGAGCTGTTTTTT.

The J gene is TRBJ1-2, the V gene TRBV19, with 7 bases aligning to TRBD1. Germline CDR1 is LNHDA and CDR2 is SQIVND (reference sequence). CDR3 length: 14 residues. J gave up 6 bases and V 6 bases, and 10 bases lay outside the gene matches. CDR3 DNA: TGTGCCAGTAGAGACAGGGAATGGTTGGATGGCTACACCTTC. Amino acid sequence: CASRDREWLDGYTF.

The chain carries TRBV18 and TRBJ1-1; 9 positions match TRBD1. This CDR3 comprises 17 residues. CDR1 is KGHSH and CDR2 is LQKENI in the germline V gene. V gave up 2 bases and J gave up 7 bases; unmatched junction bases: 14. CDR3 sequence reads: CASSPATGGGRTLEAFF. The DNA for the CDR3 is TGTGCCAGCTCACCAGCTACAGGGGGCGGCCGCACCCTTGAAGCTTTCTTT.

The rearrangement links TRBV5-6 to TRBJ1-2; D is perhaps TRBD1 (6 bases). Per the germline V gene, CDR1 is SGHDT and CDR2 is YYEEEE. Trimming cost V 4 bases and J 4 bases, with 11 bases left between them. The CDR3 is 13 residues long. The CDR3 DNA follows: TGTGCCAGCAGCCGACAGGCGTCCTATGGCTACACCTTC. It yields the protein CASSRQASYGYTF.

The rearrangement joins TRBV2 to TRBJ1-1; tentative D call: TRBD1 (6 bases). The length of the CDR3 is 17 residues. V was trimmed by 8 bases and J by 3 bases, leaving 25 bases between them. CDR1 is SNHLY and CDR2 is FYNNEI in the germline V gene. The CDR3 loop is CASRTVGEGGHDTEAFF. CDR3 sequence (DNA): TGTGCCAGCCGGACGGTTGGGGAAGGGGGTCATGACACTGAAGCTTTCTTT.

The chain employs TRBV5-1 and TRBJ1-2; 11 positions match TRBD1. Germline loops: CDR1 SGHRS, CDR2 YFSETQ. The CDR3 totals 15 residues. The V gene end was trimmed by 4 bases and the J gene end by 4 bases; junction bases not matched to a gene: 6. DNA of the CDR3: TGCGCCAGCAGCGATGGACAGGGGGCGCGCTATGGCTACACCTTC. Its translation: CASSDGQGARYGYTF.

This chain's CDR3 is CASSRAITGAYGYTF. The CDR3 DNA reads TGTGCCAGCAGCCGCGCCATCACAGGGGCCTATGGCTACACCTTC. The chain couples TRBV6-5 to TRBJ1-2; 7 bases line up with TRBD1. The ends lost 6 bases at V and 4 bases at J; junction bases unmatched: 11. Germline assignment: CDR1 MNHEY and CDR2 SVGAGI. The CDR3 loop spans 15 amino acids.

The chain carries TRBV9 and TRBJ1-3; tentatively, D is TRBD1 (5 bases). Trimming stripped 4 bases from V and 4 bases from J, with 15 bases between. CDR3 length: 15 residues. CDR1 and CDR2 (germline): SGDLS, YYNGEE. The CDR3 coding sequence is TGTGCCAGCAGCTCTCCCCGGGGGTCCGGAAACACCATATATTTT. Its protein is CASSSPRGSGNTIYF.

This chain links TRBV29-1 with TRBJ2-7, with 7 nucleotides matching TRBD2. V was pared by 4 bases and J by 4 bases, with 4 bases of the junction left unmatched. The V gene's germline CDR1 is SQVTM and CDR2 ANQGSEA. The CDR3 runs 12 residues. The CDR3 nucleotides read TGCAGCGTTGCCAGCGGGACGTACGAGCAGTACTTC. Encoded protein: CSVASGTYEQYF.

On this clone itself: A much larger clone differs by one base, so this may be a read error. The CDR3 spells CASGLTDTQYF. The CDR3, as DNA: TGTGCCAGTGGGCTCACAGATACGCAGTATTTT. V usage is TRBV2 and J usage is TRBJ2-3; D remains ambiguous. This CDR3 contains 11 residues. The V gene lost 9 bases and the J gene lost 2 bases, with 6 bases spanning the gap. The germline gives CDR1 SNHLY, CDR2 FYNNEI.

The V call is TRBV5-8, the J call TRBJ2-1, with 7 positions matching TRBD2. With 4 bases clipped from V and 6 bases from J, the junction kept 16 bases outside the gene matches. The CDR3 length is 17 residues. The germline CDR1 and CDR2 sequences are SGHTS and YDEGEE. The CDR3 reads CASSRAKGSGLSNEQFF. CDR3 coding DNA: TGTGCCAGCAGCCGTGCTAAGGGTAGCGGGTTGAGCAATGAGCAGTTCTTC.

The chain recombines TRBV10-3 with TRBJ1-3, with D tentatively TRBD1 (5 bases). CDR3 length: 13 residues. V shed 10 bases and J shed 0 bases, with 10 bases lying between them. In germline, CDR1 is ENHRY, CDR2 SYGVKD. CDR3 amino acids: CATQGTSGNTIYF. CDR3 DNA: TGTGCCACCCAGGGAACCTCTGGAAACACCATATATTTT.

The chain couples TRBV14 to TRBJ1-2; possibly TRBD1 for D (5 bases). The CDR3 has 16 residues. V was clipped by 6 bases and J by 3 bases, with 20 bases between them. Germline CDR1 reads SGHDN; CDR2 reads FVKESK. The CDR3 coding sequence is TGTGCCAGCAGTTTCGGGATCGGGGGTGGACACTATGGCTACACCTTC. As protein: CASSFGIGGGHYGYTF.

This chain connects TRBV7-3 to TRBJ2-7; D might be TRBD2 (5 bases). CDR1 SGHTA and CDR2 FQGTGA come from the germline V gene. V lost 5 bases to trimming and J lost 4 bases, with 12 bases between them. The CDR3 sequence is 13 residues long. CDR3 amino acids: CASSLGSEYEQYF. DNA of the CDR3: TGTGCCAGCAGCCTTGGGAGTGAGTACGAGCAGTACTTC.

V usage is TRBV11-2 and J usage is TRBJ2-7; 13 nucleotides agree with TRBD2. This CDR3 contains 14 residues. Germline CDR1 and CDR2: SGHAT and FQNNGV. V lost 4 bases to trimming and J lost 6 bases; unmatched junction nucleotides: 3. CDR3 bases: TGTGCCAGCAGCTCACTAGCGGGAGGGCTCGAGCAGTACTTC. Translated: CASSSLAGGLEQYF. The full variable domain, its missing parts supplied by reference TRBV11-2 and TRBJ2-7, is EAGVAQSPRYKIIEKRQSVAFWCNPISGHATLYWYQQILGQGPKLLIQFQNNGVVDDSQLPKDRFSAERLKGVDSTLKIQPAKLEDSAVYLCASSSLAGGLEQYFGPGTRLTVT.

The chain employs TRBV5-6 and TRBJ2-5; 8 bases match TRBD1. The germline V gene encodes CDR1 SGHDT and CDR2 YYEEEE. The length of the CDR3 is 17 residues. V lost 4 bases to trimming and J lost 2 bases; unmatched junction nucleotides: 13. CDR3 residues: CASSHLVGQGTQETQYF. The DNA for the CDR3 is TGTGCCAGCAGCCACCTGGTAGGACAGGGCACACAAGAGACCCAGTACTTC.